This T cell receptor beta chain was obtained from a study of immune evolution from preneoplasia to lung adenocarcinoma. J gave up 3 bases and V 2 bases, and 6 bases lay outside the gene matches. CDR1 and CDR2 from the germline V gene are SGHRS and YFSETQ. The CDR3 spans 16 residues. Regarding this clone: Its antigen is unknown.

Regarding the study as a whole: Normal lung had the highest top T cell clone frequencies.

Sequencing was performed with immunoSEQ multiplex PCR; in TCRdb, only in-frame clones are kept and a portion is missing. This table holds 8,000 or so clones, roughly 84% found once. The receptor was derived from a person aged 65 to 85 with lung adenocarcinoma. Sequenced input: FFPE minimally invasive lung adenocarcinoma tissue. The rearrangement uses TRBV5-1 and TRBJ2-1; 9 nucleotides align to TRBD2. The CDR3 nucleotides are TGCGCCAGCAGCTTTGCTAGCGGGGTATTCTACAATGAGCAGTTCTTC. Amino acids: CASSFASGVFYNEQFF.